This T cell receptor beta chain originates from a study of cytomegalovirus exposure and HLA in healthy donors. Broader study findings: A later analysis found that most CMV-associated TCR beta chains appeared HLA-restricted. Testing in vitro showed a few CMV-associated chains specific for CMV antigens. The majority of TCR sequences were rare, yet some public TCRs appeared in many donors. Some V segments could not be told apart, so they were left out, TRBV6-2 and TRBV6-3 among them.

This clone has a handful of counts. Its antigen is currently unknown. The trim removed 1 base at V and 3 bases at J, leaving 4 bases unmatched. Germline lookup yields CDR1 SGHTA and CDR2 FQGNSA. CDR3 size: 16 residues. It was with 60 Vbeta and 13 Jbeta primers that the PCR ran. The protocol was immunoSEQ multiplex PCR, while the TCRdb copy is restricted to in-frame clones and leaves out a portion. The data contain approximately 170,000 clones, 70% to 80% of them seen just once; the ten biggest clones take up 0.7% to 0.8%. This sequence joins TRBV7-2 and TRBJ2-1; TRBD2 agrees at 9 bases. This TCR was sampled from a female donor in good health and CMV-seronegative. Sequences were obtained from PBMCs. Written as DNA, the CDR3 is TGTGCCAGCAGCTTAGTTAGCGGGGGACTCTACAATGAGCAGTTCTTC. Translation: CASSLVSGGLYNEQFF.